These T cell receptor beta chains were read from a single sample in a study of blood T cell repertoires in COVID-19. Assay used: immunoSEQ multiplex PCR; TCRdb lists only in-frame clones, some missing. This table has about 42,000 clones, about 70% appearing once. The specimen was peripheral blood. Source of these receptors: an older man with active or convalescent COVID-19. The conserved cysteine and the conserved F or W are not part of the CDR3 here. Size tells how often a clone was seen (once, few, many) or the class of an expanded clone, and some rows leave it out.

j_call | clone_size | v_call | cdr3_aa
TRBJ2-7 | . | TRBV6-5 | ASSSRTSVNEQY
TRBJ2-3 | . | TRBV7-9 | ASLRSGGAGSDTQY
TRBJ1-2 | . | TRBV5-4 | ASSAMTGSNYGYT
TRBJ2-5 | . | TRBV6-6 | ASRSPGNQETQY
TRBJ1-1 | . | TRBV7-2 | ASSLAGQREAF
TRBJ1-6 | . | TRBV3-1/TRBV3-2 | ASTSLRDNNSPLH
TRBJ1-3 | . | TRBV19 | ASRSPGQSGGRNTIY
TRBJ2-3 | . | TRBV14 | ASSRGTGGPDTQY
TRBJ2-7 | . | TRBV18 | ASTSGEDYEQY
TRBJ2-5 | . | TRBV2 | ASRRTGEETQY
TRBJ1-1 | . | TRBV29-1 | SVLKGGAGPEAF
TRBJ1-5 | . | TRBV28 | ASSPRVGQPQH
TRBJ2-6 | once | TRBV29-1 | RHLGEGGANVLT
TRBJ2-1 | . | TRBV18 | ASSTGVHEQF
TRBJ1-5 | . | TRBV2 | ASAPGVPWQPQH
TRBJ1-6 | . | TRBV9 | ASSVGGGDNSPLH
TRBJ2-7 | few | TRBV30 | AWSLTLYEQY
TRBJ2-7 | . | TRBV27 | ASSLNYEQY
TRBJ2-7 | few | TRBV12-3/TRBV12-4 | ASTSPGGSEQY
TRBJ1-1 | . | TRBV13 | ASSLLQNTEAF
TRBJ1-3 | few | TRBV27 | ASSLFYPGSSGNTIY
TRBJ1-2 | . | TRBV6-5 | ASSLQGNGYT
TRBJ1-4 | . | TRBV4-1 | ASSQDGRGSGKLF
TRBJ1-2 | many | TRBV19 | ASSTSGDAGYGYT
TRBJ1-3 | few | TRBV5-6 | ASPHIRRGQKNSGNTIY
TRBJ2-1 | . | TRBV30 | AWSASPGSDEQF
TRBJ2-5 | once | TRBV5-4 | ASSFDSGGGETQY
TRBJ1-4 | . | TRBV4-1 | ASSPRDGGMAEKLF
TRBJ1-1 | few | TRBV28 | ASRTQKNTEAF
TRBJ1-5 | . | TRBV7-6 | ASSNMMGLNQPQH
TRBJ2-2 | . | TRBV28 | ASSSPGQGASGELF
TRBJ1-3 | many | TRBV28 | ASRVQGSRGNTIY
TRBJ2-1 | . | TRBV6-6 | ASSYRIAGGRNEQF
TRBJ2-7 | . | TRBV13 | ASSEGGYFGEGHEQY
TRBJ2-2 | . | TRBV3-1/TRBV3-2 | ASAVSGGAGELF